This T cell receptor beta chain was observed in a study of blood T cell repertoires in COVID-19. Study information: Material from acute and convalescent COVID-19 was sourced from the United States, Italy and Spain. T cells, B-cell-depleted T cells, or PBMCs provided the cDNA or gDNA that served as material.

The CDR3 consists of 14 residues. The germline V gene has CDR1 SGHRS and CDR2 YFSETQ. V was trimmed by 3 bases and J by 5 bases, leaving 15 bases between them. In the study's own analysis: Nucleated cell counts were estimated from reference gene primer amplification. Clones were read by immunoSEQ multiplex PCR, and TCRdb kept only the in-frame ones, dropping some. From that table come the V and J calls and clone size; the DNA was used to work out D and trimming. Of around 130,000 clones in the sample, 80% to 85% were seen once. The chain links TRBV5-1 to TRBJ2-7; D remains ambiguous. The receptor comes from a man aged 55 to 69 with acute or convalescent COVID-19. Specimen: peripheral blood. This CDR3 is CASSSQAPLDEQYF. In DNA, the CDR3 is TGCGCCAGCAGCTCCCAGGCCCCCTTGGACGAGCAGTACTTC.